This record looks at one T cell receptor (beta chain) sequence and its context. Per germline, CDR1 MNHEY and CDR2 SVGAGI. V was trimmed by 0 bases and J by 12 bases, leaving 12 bases between them. The CDR3 has 13 amino acids. MiXCR, applied by TCRdb to the 5' RACE reads, yields one record per CDR3 protein. The repertoire has about 55,000 distinct CDR3 sequences, just under 4% of them found once; the top ten carry more than 1.5%. This specimen belongs to a study of neurological immune-mediated disorders. V gene TRBV6-5 combines with J gene TRBJ2-1, with D hard to call. This TCR was recovered from a woman between 40 and 55 years old with multiple sclerosis. The sample was CD4+ T cells from blood. The CDR3 reads CASSYSGAGSQFF. The CDR3 DNA is TGTGCCAGCAGTTACTCGGGTGCTGGGTCGCAGTTCTTC.